The 10 T cell receptor beta chains reported below all come from one sample, sequenced in a study of T cell responses to AZD1222 COVID-19 vaccine. Profiling relied on immunoSEQ multiplex PCR, and the TCRdb table lists in-frame clones only, not all of them. Here the sample spans some 95,000 clones, roughly 88% being singletons. Sequenced material: peripheral blood, taken 28 days after the second AZD1222 dose. Receptors were obtained from an adult who received the AZD1222 COVID-19 vaccine.

This clone was seen a single time. This chain connects TRBV6-5 to TRBJ2-3; TRBD1 agrees at 9 bases. CDR1 and CDR2 from the germline V gene are MNHEY and SVGAGI. This CDR3 is 14 amino acids long. The V segment lost 10 bases and the J segment 1 base; nucleotides outside the gene matches: 6. CDR3 protein: CATRQGDGTDTQYF. In DNA form, the CDR3 reads TGTGCCACCCGACAGGGGGATGGCACAGATACGCAGTATTTT.

The CDR3 loop is CASSLTDIPNTGELFF. CDR3 coding DNA: TGTGCCAGCAGCTTAACTGACATCCCGAACACCGGGGAGCTGTTTTTT. The J gene is TRBJ2-2, the V gene TRBV7-3; D is uncertain. Germline CDR1 SGHTA, CDR2 FQGTGA. CDR3 length: 16 amino acids. V lost 0 bases to trimming and J lost 0 bases, with 8 bases between them.

The chain joins TRBV19 to TRBJ1-5; possible D gene TRBD1, 6 bases. The CDR3 is 15 residues long. The germline gives CDR1 LNHDA, CDR2 SQIVND (reference sequence). V gave up 8 bases and J gave up 4 bases, with 18 bases separating them. CDR3 bases: TGTGCCAGTTCCTATACTGGACAGCCGAATCAGCCCCAGCATTTT. Its protein product is CASSYTGQPNQPQHF.

The chain carries TRBV12-3 or TRBV12-4 and TRBJ1-5; perhaps TRBD1 as D (5 bases). There are 13 residues in the CDR3. V lost 3 bases, J lost 5 bases, and 8 bases lay in between. The CDR3 loop is CASSFGGDQPQHF. CDR3 sequence (DNA): TGTGCCAGCAGTTTCGGGGGAGATCAGCCCCAGCATTTT.

The genes are TRBV9 and TRBJ2-1; a possible D gene is TRBD1 (6 bases). The CDR3 is made up of 13 amino acids. Trimming took 1 base from V and 7 from J, leaving 9 bases between them. Germline V CDR1 and CDR2: SGDLS, YYNGEE. CDR3 nucleotides: TGTGCCAGCAGCGTATCGCAGGGGAATGAGCAGTTCTTC. It translates to CASSVSQGNEQFF.

This clone was picked up one time. The chain carries TRBV19 and TRBJ2-7; 10 bases are a match to TRBD1. The germline CDR1 and CDR2 sequences are LNHDA and SQIVND (reference sequence). CDR3 size: 14 residues. J was trimmed by 2 bases and V by 5 bases; bases with no gene match: 3. The CDR3 reads CASSFGTGAYEQYF. The DNA for the CDR3 is TGTGCCAGTAGTTTTGGGACAGGGGCCTACGAGCAGTACTTC.

The chain employs TRBV7-2 and TRBJ1-6; TRBD1 matches 7 bases. Per germline, CDR1 SGHTA and CDR2 FQGNSA. The CDR3 totals 13 residues. The V gene end was trimmed by 5 bases and the J gene end by 15 bases; junction bases not matched to a gene: 10. DNA for the CDR3: TGTGCCAGCAGCACGACCCCCGGACAGGTCCTCCACTTT. As protein: CASSTTPGQVLHF.

V gene TRBV10-1 combines with J gene TRBJ2-3; 11 bases line up with TRBD2. The CDR3 totals 17 residues. Germline V CDR1 and CDR2: WNHNN, SYGVQD (reference sequence). The ends lost 3 bases at V and 0 bases at J; junction bases unmatched: 5. CDR3 sequence: CASSELAGALSTDTQYF. DNA for the CDR3: TGCGCCAGCAGTGAACTAGCGGGGGCCCTCAGCACAGATACGCAGTATTTT.

The V call is TRBV28, the J call TRBJ2-6; D perhaps matches TRBD1 (5 bases). This CDR3 comprises 19 residues. Germline loops: CDR1 MDHEN, CDR2 SYDVKM. V gave up 2 bases and J gave up 0 bases, with 17 bases separating them. CDR3 sequence reads: CASSLKKGPPFSGANVLTF. DNA for the CDR3: TGTGCCAGCAGTTTAAAGAAGGGGCCCCCTTTCTCTGGGGCCAACGTCCTGACTTTC.

This chain uses TRBV19 with TRBJ1-2, with a possible D match to TRBD1 (5 bases). CDR1 is LNHDA and CDR2 is SQIVND in the germline V gene (reference sequence). V dropped 7 bases and J dropped 5 bases, with 14 bases sitting between them. This CDR3 contains 13 residues. CDR3 DNA: TGTGCCAGTACCCCGGGACGGATGTATGGCTACACCTTC. This encodes CASTPGRMYGYTF.